Listed below are T cell receptor beta chains from one sample, sequenced in a study of patients and donors after allogeneic stem cell transplantation. Each CDR3 protein gets one entry after TCRdb re-called the RT-PCR reads with MiXCR. The table shows approximately 150,000 distinct CDR3 sequences, with 24% occurring only once. Source material: blood, either unsorted or a sorted T cell fraction (not recorded which). Receptors originate from a human donor who was either an allogeneic HSCT recipient or a stem cell or donor lymphocyte infusion donor (not recorded which). It is not recorded whose cells these are; they may come from a transplant donor. Both conserved end residues are part of each CDR3. The D gene is left open where the match is weak. Rows give clone size only sometimes, using once, few, many, or a class for an expanded clone.

V gene: TRBV20-1
clone size: .
D gene: TRBD2
J gene: TRBJ2-5
CDR3 protein: CSASGSGTSGRARETQYF
CDR3 DNA: TGCAGTGCTAGTGGATCCGGGACTAGCGGGAGGGCCCGGGAGACCCAGTACTTC

V gene: TRBV19
clone size: .
D gene: .
J gene: TRBJ1-1
CDR3 protein: CASSPVGRGLMNTEAFF
CDR3 DNA: TGTGCCAGTAGCCCAGTCGGGAGAGGCCTCATGAACACTGAAGCTTTCTTT

V gene: TRBV6-5
clone size: .
D gene: TRBD1
J gene: TRBJ2-1
CDR3 protein: CASRRTGVTYNEQFF
CDR3 DNA: TGTGCCAGCAGACGGACAGGGGTAACTTACAATGAGCAGTTCTTC

V gene: TRBV13
clone size: .
D gene: TRBD2
J gene: TRBJ2-4
CDR3 protein: CASSSPLAEGELAKNIQYF
CDR3 DNA: TGTGCCAGCAGCTCTCCACTAGCGGAGGGCGAGCTAGCCAAAAACATTCAGTACTTC

V gene: TRBV5-1
clone size: .
D gene: TRBD2
J gene: TRBJ2-3
CDR3 protein: CASSFSGRALDTQYF
CDR3 DNA: TGCGCCAGCAGCTTCAGCGGGAGGGCCTTAGATACGCAGTATTTT

V gene: TRBV29-1
clone size: few
D gene: TRBD1
J gene: TRBJ1-1
CDR3 protein: CSTARQGNTEAFF
CDR3 DNA: TGCAGCACCGCTCGACAGGGGAACACTGAAGCTTTCTTT

V gene: TRBV20-1
clone size: .
D gene: .
J gene: TRBJ2-7
CDR3 protein: CSASSGSPYEQYF
CDR3 DNA: TGCAGTGCTAGTTCTGGCAGTCCCTACGAGCAGTACTTC

V gene: TRBV20-1
clone size: few
D gene: .
J gene: TRBJ2-7
CDR3 protein: CSARDGSYEQYF
CDR3 DNA: TGCAGTGCAAGGGACGGGTCCTACGAGCAGTACTTC

V gene: TRBV6-5
clone size: few
D gene: .
J gene: TRBJ2-7
CDR3 protein: CVSVGSGEQYF
CDR3 DNA: TGTGTCTCTGTTGGGTCTGGGGAGCAGTACTTC

V gene: TRBV29-1
clone size: .
D gene: TRBD1
J gene: TRBJ1-2
CDR3 protein: CSARDRDSYGYTF
CDR3 DNA: TGCAGCGCCAGGGACAGGGACAGCTATGGCTACACCTTC

V gene: TRBV12-3/TRBV12-4
clone size: few
D gene: .
J gene: TRBJ1-1
CDR3 protein: CASRLLNTEAFF
CDR3 DNA: TGTGCCAGCAGACTTCTGAACACTGAAGCTTTCTTT

V gene: TRBV19
clone size: few
D gene: .
J gene: TRBJ2-7
CDR3 protein: CASSPGVASYEQYF
CDR3 DNA: TGTGCCAGTAGTCCCGGGGTGGCCTCCTACGAGCAGTACTTC

V gene: TRBV7-6
clone size: .
D gene: .
J gene: TRBJ2-7
CDR3 protein: CASSLGGFGSPYEQYF
CDR3 DNA: TGTGCCAGCAGCTTAGGGGGGTTTGGGTCTCCCTACGAGCAGTACTTC

V gene: TRBV5-1
clone size: .
D gene: TRBD1
J gene: TRBJ2-1
CDR3 protein: CASSLGETGFVYEQFF
CDR3 DNA: TGCGCCAGCAGCTTGGGAGAGACAGGGTTTGTCTATGAGCAGTTCTTC

V gene: TRBV12-3/TRBV12-4
clone size: .
D gene: .
J gene: TRBJ2-3
CDR3 protein: CASSFSTADTQYF
CDR3 DNA: TGTGCCAGCAGTTTCTCGACCGCAGATACGCAGTATTTT

V gene: TRBV12-3/TRBV12-4
clone size: few
D gene: .
J gene: TRBJ2-3
CDR3 protein: CASSLRLRTDTQYF
CDR3 DNA: TGTGCCAGCAGTTTACGACTAAGGACAGATACGCAGTATTTT

V gene: TRBV7-9
clone size: .
D gene: .
J gene: TRBJ1-1
CDR3 protein: CASSFTGQLNTEAFF
CDR3 DNA: TGTGCCAGCAGCTTCACAGGGCAGCTCAACACTGAAGCTTTCTTT

V gene: TRBV20-1
clone size: .
D gene: TRBD2
J gene: TRBJ2-1
CDR3 protein: CSASPLAGDPNEQFF
CDR3 DNA: TGCAGTGCTAGTCCCCTAGCGGGAGATCCCAATGAGCAGTTCTTC

V gene: TRBV11-1
clone size: many
D gene: TRBD1
J gene: TRBJ1-1
CDR3 protein: CASSLRDSANPEAFF
CDR3 DNA: TGTGCCAGCAGCTTACGGGACAGCGCTAACCCTGAAGCTTTCTTT

V gene: TRBV5-1
clone size: many
D gene: .
J gene: TRBJ1-5
CDR3 protein: CASSQGPLRGQPQHF
CDR3 DNA: TGCGCCAGCAGCCAGGGACCCCTACGAGGTCAGCCCCAGCATTTT

V gene: TRBV15
clone size: few
D gene: .
J gene: TRBJ1-2
CDR3 protein: CATSRVGDGYTF
CDR3 DNA: TGTGCCACCAGCAGAGTCGGGGATGGCTACACCTTC

V gene: TRBV2
clone size: few
D gene: .
J gene: TRBJ1-1
CDR3 protein: CASSEWKNTEAFF
CDR3 DNA: TGTGCCAGCAGTGAGTGGAAGAACACTGAAGCTTTCTTT

V gene: TRBV10-3
clone size: .
D gene: .
J gene: TRBJ1-1
CDR3 protein: CAISDLVRAGEMNTEAFF
CDR3 DNA: TGTGCCATCAGTGATTTAGTTCGGGCAGGAGAGATGAACACTGAAGCTTTCTTT

V gene: TRBV18
clone size: few
D gene: .
J gene: TRBJ1-6
CDR3 protein: CASSPPGPGNSPLHF
CDR3 DNA: TGTGCCAGCTCACCACCAGGCCCGGGTAATTCACCCCTCCACTTT

V gene: TRBV4-3
clone size: .
D gene: .
J gene: TRBJ1-3
CDR3 protein: CASSQDWVWAGNTIYF
CDR3 DNA: TGCGCCAGCAGCCAAGATTGGGTTTGGGCAGGAAACACCATATATTTT

V gene: TRBV20-1
clone size: .
D gene: .
J gene: TRBJ2-1
CDR3 protein: CSARKDSSSYNEQFF
CDR3 DNA: TGCAGTGCTAGAAAGGACTCAAGCTCCTACAATGAGCAGTTCTTC

V gene: TRBV11-2
clone size: few
D gene: .
J gene: TRBJ1-1
CDR3 protein: CASSPMLENTEAFF
CDR3 DNA: TGTGCCAGCAGCCCAATGCTAGAGAACACTGAAGCTTTCTTT

V gene: TRBV20-1
clone size: .
D gene: .
J gene: TRBJ2-7
CDR3 protein: CSARVIEAISPLNSSYEQYF
CDR3 DNA: TGCAGTGCTAGAGTTATAGAGGCGATTTCTCCTTTAAACAGCTCCTACGAGCAGTACTTC

V gene: TRBV4-2
clone size: .
D gene: .
J gene: TRBJ2-3
CDR3 protein: CASSQRGITDTQYF
CDR3 DNA: TGTGCCAGCAGCCAACGAGGGATCACAGATACGCAGTATTTT

V gene: TRBV7-2
clone size: .
D gene: .
J gene: TRBJ1-5
CDR3 protein: CASSREPGQPQHF
CDR3 DNA: TGTGCCAGCAGCAGGGAGCCTGGTCAGCCCCAGCATTTT

V gene: TRBV14
clone size: .
D gene: .
J gene: TRBJ1-4
CDR3 protein: CASSPRVRGEKLFF
CDR3 DNA: TGTGCCAGCAGCCCCCGAGTCAGGGGTGAAAAACTGTTTTTT

V gene: TRBV5-1
clone size: .
D gene: TRBD1
J gene: TRBJ1-4
CDR3 protein: CASSGDREKLFF
CDR3 DNA: TGCGCCAGCAGCGGGGACAGGGAAAAACTGTTTTTT

V gene: TRBV29-1
clone size: .
D gene: .
J gene: TRBJ2-7
CDR3 protein: CSVNQGIWNEQYF
CDR3 DNA: TGCAGCGTTAACCAGGGGATTTGGAACGAGCAGTACTTC

V gene: TRBV21-1
clone size: .
D gene: .
J gene: TRBJ2-7
CDR3 protein: CASSKARHLFYEQYF
CDR3 DNA: TGTGCCAGCAGCAAAGCACGGCACTTATTCTACGAGCAGTACTTC

V gene: TRBV20-1
clone size: .
D gene: .
J gene: TRBJ1-5
CDR3 protein: CSAGPTDNQPQHF
CDR3 DNA: TGCAGTGCTGGGCCGACAGACAATCAGCCCCAGCATTTT

V gene: TRBV15
clone size: .
D gene: .
J gene: TRBJ1-5
CDR3 protein: CATSRVWGVGNQPQHF
CDR3 DNA: TGTGCCACCAGCAGAGTTTGGGGGGTTGGCAATCAGCCCCAGCATTTT

V gene: TRBV10-3
clone size: .
D gene: .
J gene: TRBJ2-3
CDR3 protein: CAISESIPEFTDTQYF
CDR3 DNA: TGTGCCATCAGTGAGTCGATCCCGGAGTTCACAGATACGCAGTATTTT

V gene: TRBV20-1
clone size: few
D gene: .
J gene: TRBJ2-7
CDR3 protein: CSARWGAEEQYF
CDR3 DNA: TGCAGTGCCCGGTGGGGGGCGGAAGAGCAGTACTTC

V gene: TRBV14
clone size: few
D gene: .
J gene: TRBJ2-5
CDR3 protein: CASSPRGHQETQYF
CDR3 DNA: TGTGCCAGCAGCCCCCGCGGGCACCAAGAGACCCAGTACTTC

V gene: TRBV12-3/TRBV12-4
clone size: .
D gene: .
J gene: TRBJ1-1
CDR3 protein: CASRARDSTEAFF
CDR3 DNA: TGTGCCAGCAGGGCCCGGGACTCCACTGAAGCTTTCTTT

V gene: TRBV12-3/TRBV12-4
clone size: many
D gene: TRBD1
J gene: TRBJ2-3
CDR3 protein: CASSQQGAMGDTQYF
CDR3 DNA: TGTGCCAGCAGTCAACAGGGGGCGATGGGAGATACGCAGTATTTT

V gene: TRBV4-1
clone size: .
D gene: .
J gene: TRBJ1-4
CDR3 protein: CASSQGPRGTNEKLFF
CDR3 DNA: TGCGCCAGCAGCCAAGGACCAAGAGGCACTAATGAAAAACTGTTTTTT

V gene: TRBV20-1
clone size: few
D gene: .
J gene: TRBJ1-5
CDR3 protein: CSASARGREGNQPQHF
CDR3 DNA: TGCAGTGCTAGTGCTCGGGGGCGGGAGGGCAATCAGCCCCAGCATTTT

V gene: TRBV3-1
clone size: few
D gene: TRBD2
J gene: TRBJ2-1
CDR3 protein: CASSARSRLAVYNEQFF
CDR3 DNA: TGTGCCAGCAGCGCTCGTAGTAGGCTAGCGGTCTACAATGAGCAGTTCTTC

V gene: TRBV11-1
clone size: .
D gene: TRBD2
J gene: TRBJ2-7
CDR3 protein: CASSFQPSGEFSYEQYF
CDR3 DNA: TGTGCCAGCAGTTTTCAACCCAGCGGGGAGTTCTCCTACGAGCAGTACTTC

V gene: TRBV6-2/TRBV6-3
clone size: few
D gene: TRBD1
J gene: TRBJ2-4
CDR3 protein: CASSPQGAKNIQYF
CDR3 DNA: TGTGCCAGCAGCCCACAGGGGGCCAAAAACATTCAGTACTTC

V gene: TRBV12-3/TRBV12-4
clone size: many
D gene: TRBD2
J gene: TRBJ2-7
CDR3 protein: CASSQGTSGYEQYF
CDR3 DNA: TGTGCCAGCAGTCAAGGGACTAGCGGATACGAGCAGTACTTC

V gene: TRBV18
clone size: few
D gene: .
J gene: TRBJ2-1
CDR3 protein: CASSPPSGHEQFF
CDR3 DNA: TGTGCCAGCTCACCACCCTCAGGTCATGAGCAGTTCTTC

V gene: TRBV20-1
clone size: few
D gene: TRBD2
J gene: TRBJ2-2
CDR3 protein: CSARTSGFTGTGELFF
CDR3 DNA: TGCAGTGCTCGGACTAGCGGTTTTACGGGCACCGGGGAGCTGTTTTTT